One sample yielded the 18 T cell receptor beta chains listed below, sequenced in a study of T cell repertoires in cytomegalovirus infection. TCRdb fed the reads into MiXCR, producing one record per CDR3 protein. This sample yields approximately 700,000 distinct CDR3 sequences, of which less than 40% are seen a single time; around 2.8% belongs to the top ten. Sequencing was carried out using PBMCs. These receptors came from a human donor in good health (CMV status not recorded). Some clones in this sample may be carry-over from other donors' samples.

This chain uses TRBV14 with TRBJ2-7, with 8 nucleotides matching TRBD1. This CDR3 spans 17 amino acids. Trimming removed 4 bases from V and 2 bases from J; junction bases left unmatched: 13. Germline lookup yields CDR1 SGHDN and CDR2 FVKESK. For the CDR3, the DNA is TGTGCCAGCAGCCGGAGAGGCCCGGGACAGGCAACCTACGAGCAGTACTTC. Protein: CASSRRGPGQATYEQYF.

The chain combines TRBV28 with TRBJ2-5; possibly TRBD2 for D (6 bases). This CDR3 has 19 residues. Germline CDR1 is MDHEN and CDR2 is SYDVKM. The ends were cut back, 1 base at V and 5 bases at J, with 26 bases in the middle. CDR3 bases: TGTGCCAGCAGTTTATCCAATGTCCCGGTCGGGAGTGGAGAGGAGACCCAGTACTTC. It codes for CASSLSNVPVGSGEETQYF.

Of note for this clonotype: Mismatch with germline at one junction end may stem from a read error. The V and J genes are TRBV11-2 and TRBJ2-3; D not resolved. The length of the CDR3 is 14 residues. Germline V gives CDR1 SGHAT, CDR2 FQNNGV. CDR3 nucleotides: TGTTCCAGCAGCTTATACCAGATCACAGATACGCAGTATTTT. This codes for CSSSLYQITDTQYF.

The chain is built from TRBV2 and TRBJ2-7; a weak D match, TRBD1 (6 bases). CDR3 length: 12 residues. Per germline, CDR1 SNHLY and CDR2 FYNNEI. The ends were cut back, 1 base at V and 9 bases at J, with 10 bases in the middle. The CDR3 coding sequence is TGTGCCAGCAGTGAAGTGGGGGCTGGGCAGTACTTC. Protein product: CASSEVGAGQYF.

This clonotype showed up just a few times. The V and J genes are TRBV7-2 and TRBJ2-7, with TRBD1 matching 10 bases. CDR1 is SGHTA and CDR2 is FQGNSA in the germline V gene. V was clipped by 3 bases and J by 3 bases; unmatched bases: 5. The CDR3 sequence is 15 residues long. In DNA, the CDR3 is TGTGCCAGCAGCTTTGACAGGGGGCAATTCTACGAGCAGTACTTC. Translated: CASSFDRGQFYEQYF.

The chain combines TRBV27 with TRBJ2-7; 7 nucleotides agree with TRBD1. CDR3 length: 13 residues. Trimming cost V 6 bases and J 6 bases; bases outside gene matches: 8. Germline CDR1 is MNHEY and CDR2 is SMNVEV (reference sequence). CDR3 residues: CASSWRRDSEQYF. CDR3 nucleotide sequence: TGTGCCAGCAGCTGGAGACGGGACAGCGAGCAGTACTTC.

This chain uses TRBV5-1 with TRBJ2-1; 13 bases fit TRBD2. The V segment lost 2 bases and the J segment 4 bases; nucleotides outside the gene matches: 12. This CDR3 is 19 amino acids long. The germline V gene has CDR1 SGHRS and CDR2 YFSETQ. The CDR3 coding sequence is TGCGCCAGCAGCTTTGGGGGTTCGGGGACTAGCGGGACGTACAATGAGCAGTTCTTC. It translates to CASSFGGSGTSGTYNEQFF. Complete variable domain (other parts from reference TRBV5-1 and TRBJ2-1): KAGVTQTPRYLIKTRGQQVTLSCSPISGHRSVSWYQQTPGQGLQFLFEYFSETQRNKGNFPGRFSGRQFSNSRSEMNVSTLELGDSALYLCASSFGGSGTSGTYNEQFFGPGTRLTVL.

The gene calls are TRBV7-9 and TRBJ1-2; the D gene is possibly TRBD1 (6 bases). V lost 0 bases to trimming and J lost 4 bases, with 15 bases between them. CDR1 is SEHNR, CDR2 FQNEAQ, per germline (reference sequence). This CDR3 region has 16 residues. CDR3 in amino acids: CASSLATGQRSYGYTF. CDR3 nucleotide sequence: TGTGCCAGCAGCTTAGCGACCGGACAGAGATCCTATGGCTACACCTTC.

Only a few counts were recorded for this clonotype. The chain carries TRBV5-5 and TRBJ2-5; 8 bases are shared with TRBD2. The germline V gene encodes CDR1 SGHKS and CDR2 YYEKEE (reference sequence). V was clipped by 3 bases and J by 1 base; unmatched bases: 11. CDR3 length: 17 amino acids. This CDR3 is CASSSVVAGHRQETQYF. The CDR3 nucleotides are TGTGCCAGCAGCTCAGTGGTAGCGGGGCACCGCCAAGAGACCCAGTACTTC.

As regards this clonotype: At one of its ends the junction is not consistent with the germline gene, which may arise from a read error. The chain carries TRBV7-2 and TRBJ2-5, with 7 bases fitting TRBD1. This CDR3 region has 15 residues. Germline values: CDR1 SGHTA, CDR2 FQGNSA. The CDR3: CVSSKEQGSWETQYF. The CDR3 DNA is TGTGTCAGCAGCAAGGAACAGGGGAGTTGGGAGACCCAGTACTTC.

Remarks on this clonotype: A much bigger clone sits one base away, suggesting this may be a read error. The conserved final phenylalanine or tryptophan is absent from the CDR3, which likely points to a read error. This rearrangement joins TRBV6-1 to TRBJ2-7; the D gene is possibly TRBD2 (6 bases). The CDR3 spans 12 residues. Trimming cost V 0 bases and J 7 bases, with 7 bases left between them. Germline V gives CDR1 MNHNS, CDR2 SASEGT. The CDR3: CASSEAGGEQYL. DNA of the CDR3: TGTGCCAGCAGTGAAGCTGGGGGGGAGCAGTACTTA.

The chain uses TRBV7-8 and TRBJ2-3, with 7 bases matching TRBD2. CDR1 is SGHVS and CDR2 is FQNEAQ in the germline V gene. After removal of 3 bases from V and 0 bases from J, the junction contained 3 bases not matched to a gene. This CDR3 contains 15 residues. The CDR3 DNA reads as TGTGCCAGCAGCTTCTTTAGCGGGAGCACAGATACGCAGTATTTT. It specifies CASSFFSGSTDTQYF.

This clonotype was found a few times. V and J are TRBV2 and TRBJ1-2; maybe TRBD1 (6 bases). CDR1 and CDR2 (germline): SNHLY, FYNNEI. CDR3 length equals 14 residues. Deletions cut 5 bases from V and 8 bases from J, with 18 bases between. CDR3 protein: CASSRTDNRDGYTF. The CDR3 DNA is TGTGCCAGCAGTCGAACGGACAACAGGGACGGCTACACCTTC.

This clonotype has only a few counts. The chain recombines TRBV7-8 with TRBJ1-4, with 10 bases that match TRBD1. The CDR3 length is 15 residues. J gave up 11 bases and V 2 bases, and 8 bases lay outside the gene matches. The germline CDR1 and CDR2 sequences are SGHVS and FQNEAQ. For the CDR3, the DNA is TGTGCCAGCAGCTTATCAGGACAGGGGGAAAATAAACTGTTTTTT. Translation gives CASSLSGQGENKLFF.

The chain employs TRBV28 and TRBJ2-7; 10 bases agree with TRBD1. This CDR3 contains 17 residues. CDR1 is MDHEN, CDR2 SYDVKM, per germline. V dropped 6 bases and J dropped 3; count of bases not matched to a gene: 14. The CDR3 nucleotides read TGTGCCAGCAGCTTTCTCAACTCGGGACAGGGGAACTACGAGCAGTACTTC. It specifies CASSFLNSGQGNYEQYF.

The chain links TRBV29-1 to TRBJ2-5; D remains unclear. With 6 bases removed from V and 3 bases from J, the gap between germline ends came to 11 bases. The CDR3 totals 12 residues. Germline values: CDR1 SQVTM, CDR2 ANQGSEA. CDR3 in amino acids: CSVTQKKETQYF. Here the CDR3 DNA reads TGCAGCGTCACCCAAAAGAAAGAGACCCAGTACTTC.

This clonotype has just a few counts. The V call is TRBV28, the J call TRBJ1-1; no clear D gene. The CDR3 runs to 14 residues. With 6 bases removed from V and 1 base from J, the gap between germline ends came to 12 bases. Looked up from germline, CDR1 is MDHEN and CDR2 is SYDVKM. The CDR3 DNA reads as TGTGCCAGCAGCCCCCTTCTGGGGAACACTGAAGCTTTCTTT. It translates to CASSPLLGNTEAFF.

In its sample, this clonotype was seen a few times. The chain couples TRBV24-1 to TRBJ2-7; D not resolved. V was trimmed by 8 bases and J by 2 bases, leaving 3 bases between them. This CDR3 comprises 10 residues. Germline values: CDR1 KGHDR, CDR2 SFDVKD. The CDR3 protein is CATMPYEQYF. The CDR3 DNA is TGTGCCACCATGCCCTACGAGCAGTACTTC.